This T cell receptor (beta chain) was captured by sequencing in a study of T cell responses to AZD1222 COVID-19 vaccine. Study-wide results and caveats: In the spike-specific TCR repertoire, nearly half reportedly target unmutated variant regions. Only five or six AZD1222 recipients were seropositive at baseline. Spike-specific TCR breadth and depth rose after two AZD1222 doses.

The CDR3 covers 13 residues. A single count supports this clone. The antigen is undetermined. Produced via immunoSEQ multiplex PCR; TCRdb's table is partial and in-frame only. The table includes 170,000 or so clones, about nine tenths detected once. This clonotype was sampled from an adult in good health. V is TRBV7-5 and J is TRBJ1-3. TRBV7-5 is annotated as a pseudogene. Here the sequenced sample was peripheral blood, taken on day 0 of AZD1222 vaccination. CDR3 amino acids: CVRSPGVGNTIYF. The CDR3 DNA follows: TGTGTCAGAAGCCCGGGGGTAGGAAACACCATATATTTT.